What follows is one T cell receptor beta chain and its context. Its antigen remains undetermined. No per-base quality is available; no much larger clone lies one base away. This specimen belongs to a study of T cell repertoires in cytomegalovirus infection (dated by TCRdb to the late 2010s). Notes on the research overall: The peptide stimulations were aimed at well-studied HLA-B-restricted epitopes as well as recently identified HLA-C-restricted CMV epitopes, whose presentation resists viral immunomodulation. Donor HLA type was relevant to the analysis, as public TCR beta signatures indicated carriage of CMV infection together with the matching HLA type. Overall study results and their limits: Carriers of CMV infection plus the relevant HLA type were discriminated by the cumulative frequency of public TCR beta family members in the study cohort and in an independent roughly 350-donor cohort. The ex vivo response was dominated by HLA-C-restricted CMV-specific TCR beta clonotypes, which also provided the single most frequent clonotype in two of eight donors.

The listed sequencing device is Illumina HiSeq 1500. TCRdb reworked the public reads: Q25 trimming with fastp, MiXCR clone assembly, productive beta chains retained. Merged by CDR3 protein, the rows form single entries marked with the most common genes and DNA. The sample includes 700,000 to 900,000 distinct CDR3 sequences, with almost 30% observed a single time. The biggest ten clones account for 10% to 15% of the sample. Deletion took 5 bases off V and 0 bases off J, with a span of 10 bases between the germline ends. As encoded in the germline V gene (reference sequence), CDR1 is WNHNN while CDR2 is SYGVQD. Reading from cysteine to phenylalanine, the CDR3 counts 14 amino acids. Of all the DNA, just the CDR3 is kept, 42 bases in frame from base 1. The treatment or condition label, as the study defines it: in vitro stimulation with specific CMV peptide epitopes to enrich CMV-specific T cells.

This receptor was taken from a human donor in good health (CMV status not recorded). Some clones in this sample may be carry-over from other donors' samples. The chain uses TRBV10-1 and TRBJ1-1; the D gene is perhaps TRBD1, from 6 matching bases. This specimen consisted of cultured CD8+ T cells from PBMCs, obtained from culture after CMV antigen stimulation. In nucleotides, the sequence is TGCGCCAGCAGTAAGGGGACACTGAACACTGAAGCTTTCTTT. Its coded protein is CASSKGTLNTEAFF.